The clone carrying this T cell receptor (beta chain) was counted only a few times. No antigen is known for it. Authors' methods: Sample TCR counts, which ranged from about 20,000 to 700,000, had a median of roughly 92,000. TCRdb ran MiXCR on the RACE reads and lists one entry per CDR3 protein. These V and J calls are TCRdb output, not the study's own analysis. The profile shows over 150,000 distinct CDR3 sequences, roughly 25% of them singletons. As to time point: patch test 3, about 24 weeks after DPC sensitization. The treatment is: therapeutic diphenylcyclopropenone sensitization with weekly scalp DPC. Whole blood, unfractionated, served as the material for total RNA extraction. This entry comes from a study of human T cells and chemical hapten exposure. Study details: Across the whole study, which lasted about 5.5 months, patients were given diphenylcyclopropenone on the scalp once a week.

In germline, CDR1 is SQVTM, CDR2 ANQGSEA. After removal of 7 bases from V and 2 bases from J, the junction contained 8 bases not matched to a gene. There are 14 residues in the CDR3. Study-level results: It was expanded TCRs that formed significantly more large CDR3 similarity clusters than controls did.

This TCR was sampled from a woman aged 18 to 35 with alopecia areata. Some clones in this sample may be carry-over from other donors' samples. J is TRBJ2-3 and V is TRBV29-1, with 8 nucleotides matching TRBD2. This specimen was whole blood, taken in connection with sensitization to the hapten diphenylcyclopropenone (DPC). In DNA form, the CDR3 reads TGCAGCGGCGCACGACTAGCGAACACAGATACGCAGTATTTT. It encodes CSGARLANTDTQYF.